This TCR beta chain was sequenced for a study of T cells after yellow fever vaccination. The study's findings and limits: Clones from primary vaccination mostly reappeared after the booster (around 97% CD4, about 88% CD8).

One entry per CDR3 protein, called by TCRdb with MiXCR from the 5' RACE reads. The sample yields a few hundred thousand distinct CDR3 sequences, 7% to 10% seen once. With respect to this clonotype: What it binds is unknown.

The germline V and J ends were trimmed by 0 bases and 11 bases, with 6 bases remaining between them. The CDR3 runs to 12 residues. Germline V gene data show CDR1 as SGHDT and CDR2 as YYEEEE. This sequence was found in a man younger than 35 who received the YFV17D yellow fever vaccine. This specimen was PBMCs, taken about 49 days after the first yellow fever vaccination. V and J are TRBV5-6 and TRBJ1-6; no clear D gene. CDR3: CASSLGIPPLHF. The CDR3 DNA reads TGTGCCAGCAGCTTGGGCATTCCACCCCTCCACTTT.